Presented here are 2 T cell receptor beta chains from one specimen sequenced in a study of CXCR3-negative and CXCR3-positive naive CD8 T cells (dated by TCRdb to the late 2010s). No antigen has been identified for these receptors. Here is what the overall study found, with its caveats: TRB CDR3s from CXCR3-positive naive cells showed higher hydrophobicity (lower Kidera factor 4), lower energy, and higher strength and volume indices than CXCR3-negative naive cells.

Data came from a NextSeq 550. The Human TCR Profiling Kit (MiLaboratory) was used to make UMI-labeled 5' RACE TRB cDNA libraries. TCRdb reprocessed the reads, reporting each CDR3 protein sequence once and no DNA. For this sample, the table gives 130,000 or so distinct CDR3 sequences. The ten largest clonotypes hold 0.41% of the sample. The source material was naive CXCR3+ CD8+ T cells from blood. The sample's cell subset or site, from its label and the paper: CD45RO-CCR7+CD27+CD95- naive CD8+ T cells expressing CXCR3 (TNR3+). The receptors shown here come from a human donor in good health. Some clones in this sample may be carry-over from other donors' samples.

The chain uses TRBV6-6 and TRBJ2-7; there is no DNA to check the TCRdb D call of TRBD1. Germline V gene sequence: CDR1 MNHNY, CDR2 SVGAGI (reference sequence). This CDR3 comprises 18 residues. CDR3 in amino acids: CASSYPLSPRTGGYEQYF.

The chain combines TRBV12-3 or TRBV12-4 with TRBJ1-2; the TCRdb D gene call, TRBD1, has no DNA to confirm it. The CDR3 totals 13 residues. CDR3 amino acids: CASSLGGYYGYTF.